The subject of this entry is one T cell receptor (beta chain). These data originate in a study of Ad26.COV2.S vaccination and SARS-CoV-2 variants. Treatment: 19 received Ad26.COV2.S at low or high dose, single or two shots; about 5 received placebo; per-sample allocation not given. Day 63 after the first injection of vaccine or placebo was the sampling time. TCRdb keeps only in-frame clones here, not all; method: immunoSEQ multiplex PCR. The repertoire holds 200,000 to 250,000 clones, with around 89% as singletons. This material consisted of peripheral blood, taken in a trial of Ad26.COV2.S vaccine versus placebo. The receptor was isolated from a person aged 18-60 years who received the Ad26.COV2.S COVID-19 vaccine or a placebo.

The CDR3 DNA follows: TGTGCCAGCAGTTCGGTGACTAGCGGCCGCTACAATGAGCAGTTCTTC. Its protein product is CASSSVTSGRYNEQFF. V gene TRBV5-6 combines with J gene TRBJ2-1, with TRBD2 matching over 9 bases. V gave up 5 bases and J gave up 3 bases; unmatched junction bases: 9. The CDR3 consists of 16 residues. CDR1 is SGHDT, CDR2 YYEEEE, per germline.